This TCR beta chain was found in a study of blood T cell repertoires in COVID-19. This CDR3 has 13 residues. The germline V and J ends were trimmed by 4 bases and 7 bases, with 10 bases remaining between them. Libraries were prepared by immunoSEQ multiplex PCR; TCRdb keeps only in-frame clonotypes and omits some of them. The sample carries approximately 180,000 clones, roughly 79% recorded once. This clonotype originated in a woman older than 75 with COVID-19, enrolled during active disease. V and J are TRBV12-3 or TRBV12-4 and TRBJ2-2; tentatively, D is TRBD2 (6 bases). The specimen sequenced was peripheral blood. The CDR3 DNA is TGTGCCAGCAGTTACTACGGGGGCGGGGAGCTGTTTTTT. It specifies CASSYYGGGELFF.